A single sample gave rise to the 31 T cell receptor beta chains below, sequenced in a study of molecular identifiers for immune sequencing clone quantification. TCRdb ran MiXCR on the PCR reads and lists one entry per CDR3 protein. The sample has approximately 500,000 distinct CDR3 sequences, roughly 26% seen once. The sample consisted of naive CD8+ T cells from blood, with Jurkat cell RNA spiked in. Subset described: FACS-sorted CD8+CD4-CCR7+CD45RA+ naive T cells. The receptors here all came from a human donor in good health. Some libraries in this study had Jurkat cell RNA spiked in.

J is TRBJ2-1 and V is TRBV25-1, with 11 bases that match TRBD2. V was clipped by 6 bases and J by 4 bases; unmatched bases: 2. From germline, CDR1 is MGHDK and CDR2 SYGVNS. This CDR3 has 14 amino acids. The CDR3 nucleotides are TGTGCCAGCAGGGGGACTAGCGGATACAATGAGCAGTTCTTC. It yields the protein CASRGTSGYNEQFF.

The chain couples TRBV3-1 to TRBJ2-7; possibly TRBD2 for D (5 bases). The V end lost 5 bases, the J end lost 4 bases, and 15 bases lay between the germline ends. CDR1 and CDR2 from the germline V gene are LGHDT and YNNKEL (reference sequence). The CDR3 is 14 amino acids. This chain's CDR3 is CASSEGDGAYEQYF. The CDR3 DNA reads as TGTGCCAGCAGCGAGGGCGACGGTGCGTACGAGCAGTACTTC.

This clonotype was recorded only once. One base away lies a much larger clone, so this may be a sequencing read error. V is TRBV2 and J is TRBJ2-7; D call uncertain. The CDR3 spans 13 residues. The V gene's germline CDR1 is SNHLY and CDR2 FYNNEI. Between the trimmed V and J ends, which lost 7 bases and 1 base, there was a span of 11 bases. The CDR3 nucleotides are TGTGCCAGCAACCAGTCCCGGTCCTACGAGCAGTACTTC. Translated, it gives CASNQSRSYEQYF.

The rearrangement links TRBV6-2 or TRBV6-3 to TRBJ2-1; possibly TRBD1 for D (5 bases). The CDR3 extends over 13 amino acids. The germline gives CDR1 MNHEY, CDR2 SVGEGT. V was pared by 7 bases and J by 7 bases, with 14 bases between. CDR3 nucleotides: TGTGCCAGCACCATCTGGACAACGAATGAGCAGTTCTTC. Residues: CASTIWTTNEQFF.

This clonotype has only a few counts. This chain uses TRBV4-3 with TRBJ2-1; D is unresolved. Germline V gives CDR1 LGHNA, CDR2 YSLEER. V was pared by 0 bases and J by 0 bases, with 9 bases between. The CDR3 spans 16 residues. In DNA, the CDR3 is TGCGCCAGCAGCCAAGATGCGTCAAGCTCCTACAATGAGCAGTTCTTC. This translates into CASSQDASSSYNEQFF.

This chain joins TRBV7-9 and TRBJ2-7; D is perhaps TRBD1 (6 bases). The CDR3 sequence is 17 residues long. CDR1 and CDR2 (germline): SEHNR, FQNEAQ (reference sequence). Trimming removed 0 bases from V and 3 bases from J, with 18 bases in between. CDR3 DNA sequence: TGTGCCAGCAGCTTAGCTTCGGGTTGGACAGACGACTACGAGCAGTACTTC. It specifies CASSLASGWTDDYEQYF. Filled out from reference TRBV7-9 and TRBJ2-7, the complete variable domain reads DTGVSQNPRHKITKRGQNVTFRCDPISEHNRLYWYRQTLGQGPEFLTYFQNEAQLEKSRLLSDRFSAERPKGSFSTLEIQRTEQGDSAMYLCASSLASGWTDDYEQYFGPGTRLTVT.

Note on this clonotype: One junction end disagrees with the germline gene, perhaps due to a read error. The gene calls are TRBV7-9 and TRBJ2-7; TRBD2 might be the D (6 bases). CDR1 is SEHNR and CDR2 is FQNEAQ in the germline V gene (reference sequence). The CDR3 spans 13 residues. The CDR3 nucleotides read TGTGACAGCAGCTGGCCCGGGGGTTGGGAGCAGTACTTC. Protein: CDSSWPGGWEQYF.

The genes are TRBV4-1 and TRBJ1-2, with a tentative D call TRBD1 (6 bases). The ends were cut back, 0 bases at V and 0 bases at J, with 11 bases in the middle. Germline-derived CDR1 and CDR2 are MGHRA and YSYEKL. There are 16 residues in the CDR3. DNA of the CDR3: TGCGCCAGCAGCCAAGATCGCCCAGGGGCTAACTATGGCTACACCTTC. Translated: CASSQDRPGANYGYTF.

The chain couples TRBV20-1 to TRBJ1-1; D is uncertain. Per germline, CDR1 DFQATT and CDR2 SNEGSKA (reference sequence). This CDR3 is built from 14 residues. Trimming cost V 1 base and J 0 bases, with 9 bases left between them. The CDR3 nucleotides are TGCAGTGCTAGAGCCGACATCATGAACACTGAAGCTTTCTTT. Protein: CSARADIMNTEAFF.

This clonotype appeared many times. The chain is built from TRBV7-9 and TRBJ1-5; D ambiguous. V was trimmed by 5 bases and J by 4 bases, leaving 12 bases between them. Germline lookup yields CDR1 SEHNR and CDR2 FQNEAQ (reference sequence). The CDR3 runs to 14 residues. CDR3 loop: CASSRSRDNQPQHF. The CDR3 nucleotides read TGTGCCAGCAGCCGAAGTCGGGATAATCAGCCCCAGCATTTT.

The chain combines TRBV6-6 with TRBJ2-7; D may be TRBD2 (6 bases). The V gene lost 5 bases and the J gene lost 9 bases, with 20 bases spanning the gap. Germline loops: CDR1 MNHNY, CDR2 SVGAGI (reference sequence). There are 14 residues in the CDR3. The chain's CDR3 is CASSAGTYPIAQYF. CDR3 in DNA: TGTGCCAGCAGTGCCGGGACTTATCCTATCGCGCAGTACTTC.

As to this clonotype: This may be a read error: a much more frequent sequence differs by one nucleotide. This chain joins TRBV13 and TRBJ1-5; D unclear. V lost 5 bases and J 4 bases, leaving 6 bases between the germline ends. The CDR3 is made up of 12 amino acids. Germline V gives CDR1 PRHDT, CDR2 FYEKMQ (reference sequence). Written as DNA, the CDR3 is TGTGCCAGCAGCACAGAGAATCAGCCCCAGCATTTT. Translation: CASSTENQPQHF.

In its sample, this clonotype was seen many times. This rearrangement joins TRBV7-3 to TRBJ2-2; no clear D. Germline V gene data show CDR1 as SGHTA and CDR2 as FQGTGA. Trimming shortened V by 3 bases and J by 1 base, and 6 bases separated the two germline ends. This CDR3 has 14 residues. The CDR3 loop is CASSLGLNTGELFF. The CDR3 nucleotides read TGTGCCAGCAGCTTGGGTCTGAACACCGGGGAGCTGTTTTTT. Variable domain in full (rest from reference TRBV7-3 and TRBJ2-2): GAGVSQTPSNKVTEKGKYVELRCDPISGHTALYWYRQSLGQGPEFLIYFQGTGAADDSGLPNDRFFAVRPEGSVSTLKIQRTERGDSAVYLCASSLGLNTGELFFGEGSRLTVL.

This clonotype was detected a few times. The V call is TRBV4-3, the J call TRBJ1-1, with TRBD1 as a possible D gene (5 bases). The ends were cut back, 2 bases at V and 2 bases at J, with 15 bases in the middle. CDR3 length: 16 residues. Per the germline V gene, CDR1 is LGHNA and CDR2 is YSLEER. CDR3 nucleotides: TGCGCCAGCAGCCAAAGGGCGATGGGGGGAAACACTGAAGCTTTCTTT. Amino acids: CASSQRAMGGNTEAFF.

This clonotype was detected many times. This chain uses TRBV6-5 with TRBJ2-2, with TRBD1 matching 8 bases. CDR3 length equals 14 residues. CDR1 and CDR2 (germline): MNHEY, SVGAGI. J was trimmed by 6 bases and V by 4 bases; bases with no gene match: 4. The CDR3 sequence: CASSWAGQAGELFF. In DNA, the CDR3 is TGTGCCAGCAGTTGGGCGGGACAGGCCGGGGAGCTGTTTTTT.

This clonotype was counted between two and nine times. The chain couples TRBV5-1 to TRBJ1-5; the D is unclear. The CDR3 covers 13 residues. Trimming removed 10 bases from V and 3 bases from J, with 14 bases in between. Germline assignment: CDR1 SGHRS and CDR2 YFSETQ. The chain's CDR3 is CARRGRDNQPQHF. In DNA, the CDR3 is TGCGCCCGGCGAGGGCGGGACAATCAGCCCCAGCATTTT.

In this sample, this clonotype turned up a few times. This chain uses TRBV27 with TRBJ1-1; D call uncertain. The V end was cut by 4 bases, the J end by 3 bases, with 6 bases between. From germline, CDR1 is MNHEY and CDR2 SMNVEV (reference sequence). CDR3 length: 12 amino acids. The CDR3 sequence is CASSSAYTEAFF. CDR3 in DNA: TGTGCCAGCAGTTCGGCATACACTGAAGCTTTCTTT.

This clonotype was detected many times. The genes are TRBV29-1 and TRBJ2-5; D may match TRBD1 or TRBD2 (5 bases each). CDR1 is SQVTM and CDR2 is ANQGSEA in the germline V gene. This CDR3 has 10 amino acids. CDR3 region: CGGIQETQYF. The CDR3 DNA reads as TGCGGGGGTATCCAAGAGACCCAGTACTTC.

This clonotype was seen at least ten times. CDR3 amino acids: CASSPGLAGPATSTDTQYF. For the CDR3, the DNA is TGTGCCAGCAGCCCGGGACTAGCGGGTCCGGCCACTAGCACAGATACGCAGTATTTT. V is TRBV7-9 and J is TRBJ2-3; TRBD2 matches at 12 bases. CDR1 is SEHNR and CDR2 is FQNEAQ in the germline V gene (reference sequence). CDR3 length: 19 amino acids. V lost 5 bases to trimming and J lost 0 bases; unmatched junction nucleotides: 12.

A remark on this clonotype: The junction and the germline gene differ at one end; a read error may be behind it. V usage is TRBV5-4 and J usage is TRBJ1-2; 11 nucleotides match TRBD1. Germline V gene data show CDR1 as SGHNT and CDR2 as YYREEE (reference sequence). The CDR3 sequence is 14 residues long. DNA for the CDR3: TGTGCCTGCAGCTTGGACAGGGGGCTCTATGGCTACACCTTC. Translated: CACSLDRGLYGYTF.

The CDR3 sequence: CAGAGETGYNEQFF. In DNA form, the CDR3 reads TGTGCCGGGGCGGGGGAAACGGGGTACAATGAGCAGTTCTTC. The chain combines TRBV2 with TRBJ2-1, with 7 positions matching TRBD2. The V gene's germline CDR1 is SNHLY and CDR2 FYNNEI. The CDR3 spans 14 residues. The V gene end was trimmed by 11 bases and the J gene end by 4 bases; junction bases not matched to a gene: 11. The entire variable domain, with the rest obtained from reference TRBV2 and TRBJ2-1, is as follows: EPEVTQTPSHQVTQMGQEVILRCVPISNHLYFYWYRQILGQKVEFLVSFYNNEISEKSEIFDDQFSVERPDGSNFTLKIRSTKLEDSAMYFCAGAGETGYNEQFFGPGTRLTVL.

The rearrangement links TRBV4-2 to TRBJ2-2; 8 nucleotides align to TRBD1. CDR3 length equals 16 residues. The ends lost 1 base at V and 1 base at J; junction bases unmatched: 2. Germline V gene lookup returns CDR1 LGHNA and CDR2 YNFKEQ. Here the CDR3 reads CASSQVGTGNTGELFF. The CDR3 coding sequence is TGTGCCAGCAGCCAAGTCGGGACAGGGAACACCGGGGAGCTGTTTTTT.

This clonotype was counted a few times. The chain recombines TRBV27 with TRBJ1-6; D is undetermined. The V gene lost 0 bases and the J gene lost 10 bases, with 13 bases spanning the gap. This CDR3 comprises 15 residues. CDR1 is MNHEY, CDR2 SMNVEV, per germline (reference sequence). CDR3 region: CASSLSSIVLSPLHF. CDR3 DNA sequence: TGTGCCAGCAGTTTATCGTCCATCGTACTCTCACCCCTCCACTTT.

Remarks on this clonotype: Compared with germline, one end of the junction differs, possibly owing to a read error. This rearrangement joins TRBV6-6 to TRBJ1-1; no definite D call. Germline V CDR1 and CDR2: MNHNY, SVGAGI (reference sequence). The CDR3 runs to 15 residues. CDR3 region: CTSSPLPGPVQKAFF. For the CDR3, the DNA is TGTACCAGCAGTCCCCTCCCGGGCCCGGTCCAAAAAGCTTTCTTT.

Details on this clonotype: This may arise from a read error, as a much more abundant clone is one base away. The chain joins TRBV21-1 to TRBJ1-1; TRBD1 was called by the table and not checked on the DNA. TRBV21-1 is termed a pseudogene. This CDR3 has 17 amino acids. The CDR3 loop reads CASSRTFRDRGQTEAFF. Here the CDR3 DNA reads TGTGCCAGCAGCAGGACCTTCCGGGACAGGGGGCAGACTGAAGCTTTCTTT.

To note about this clonotype: It is likely a read error, because the conserved phenylalanine at the end of the CDR3 is missing. The chain couples TRBV7-9 to TRBJ2-1; 11 nucleotides match TRBD2. Germline CDR1 is SEHNR and CDR2 is FQNEAQ (reference sequence). The CDR3 is 15 amino acids. The ends lost 2 bases at V and 9 bases at J; junction bases unmatched: 6. The CDR3: CASSLLAGGPSEQFL. In nucleotides, the CDR3 is TGTGCCAGCAGCTTACTAGCGGGAGGCCCTAGTGAGCAGTTCCTC.

V usage is TRBV12-3 or TRBV12-4 and J usage is TRBJ1-4, with D uncertain. Trimming removed 6 bases from V and 0 bases from J, with 11 bases in between. This CDR3 is built from 15 residues. The CDR3 DNA follows: TGTGCCAGCAGGGGAAGGAATACAACTAATGAAAAACTGTTTTTT. Its protein product is CASRGRNTTNEKLFF.

This clonotype was detected a few times. This rearrangement joins TRBV5-4 to TRBJ2-2; 12 bases line up with TRBD1. The CDR3 has 17 amino acids. Germline lookup yields CDR1 SGHNT and CDR2 YYREEE (reference sequence). V gave up 3 bases and J gave up 7 bases; unmatched junction bases: 10. This chain's CDR3 is CASSWPGQGAPGGELFF. CDR3 DNA sequence: TGTGCCAGCAGCTGGCCGGGACAGGGGGCGCCCGGCGGGGAGCTGTTTTTT.

This clonotype was picked up a small number of times. The rearrangement joins TRBV7-9 to TRBJ1-5; no firm D call. The length of the CDR3 is 12 residues. V lost 3 bases, J lost 9 bases, and 9 bases lay in between. Germline V gives CDR1 SEHNR, CDR2 FQNEAQ (reference sequence). CDR3 sequence reads: CASSFSSGPQHF. The DNA of the CDR3 is TGTGCCAGCAGCTTCAGCTCGGGGCCCCAGCATTTT.

On this clonotype itself: Just one base apart from a much larger clone, this may be a read error. The chain combines TRBV7-9 with TRBJ2-3; D may match TRBD1 or TRBD2 (5 bases each). CDR1 is SEHNR, CDR2 FQNEAQ, per germline (reference sequence). V was pared by 5 bases and J by 3 bases, with 15 bases between. The CDR3 totals 15 residues. The CDR3 DNA reads TGTGCCAGCAGCCCAAGATTTGGGGGAACAGATACGCAGTATTTT. Its translation is CASSPRFGGTDTQYF.

This clonotype was recorded at least ten times. This sequence joins TRBV20-1 and TRBJ2-7; D call uncertain. This CDR3 region has 13 residues. V lost 7 bases, J lost 2 bases, and 15 bases lay in between. Germline CDR1 DFQATT, CDR2 SNEGSKA (reference sequence). CDR3 amino acids: CSETAGLAYEQYF. CDR3 nucleotide sequence: TGCAGTGAAACGGCCGGCCTGGCCTACGAGCAGTACTTC.